Each of the 14 T cell receptor beta chains below was sequenced from the same sample in a study of STAT5B mutations in CD4+ large granular lymphocyte leukemia. Using immunoSEQ multiplex PCR, the repertoire was profiled, and TCRdb retains in-frame clones only, with some absent. The sample contains 30,000 to 40,000 clones, roughly 82% of which appear only once. Sequencing was performed on CD4+ T cells from blood buffy coats. Source of these receptors: a human donor in good health.

This chain joins TRBV2 and TRBJ2-1; TRBD1 might be the D (5 bases). With 7 bases removed from V and 12 bases from J, the gap between germline ends came to 22 bases. Per the germline V gene, CDR1 is SNHLY and CDR2 is FYNNEI. CDR3 length: 14 amino acids. CDR3 coding DNA: TGTGCCAGCACCATAACCAACGACAGCCCCAGGCAGTTCTTC. This codes for CASTITNDSPRQFF.

V is TRBV29-1 and J is TRBJ2-2; D uncertain. The ends were cut back, 3 bases at V and 6 bases at J, with 11 bases in the middle. CDR1 and CDR2 (germline): SQVTM, ANQGSEA. The CDR3 contains 13 residues. The CDR3 DNA is TGCAGCGTTGAGGGGTCCCGAGCCGGGGAGCTGTTTTTT. It codes for CSVEGSRAGELFF.

The chain recombines TRBV7-8 with TRBJ2-2, with 7 nucleotides matching TRBD1. V lost 3 bases, J lost 2 bases, and 6 bases stayed unmatched. This CDR3 contains 16 residues. CDR1 and CDR2 from the germline V gene are SGHVS and FQNEAQ. CDR3 sequence reads: CASSFMDRINTGELFF. The CDR3 bases are TGTGCCAGCAGCTTCATGGACAGGATCAACACCGGGGAGCTGTTTTTT.

The genes are TRBV11-3 and TRBJ2-1; TRBD1 or TRBD2 may be the D gene (6 bases each). Germline V gene lookup returns CDR1 SGHNT and CDR2 YENEEA. Trimming removed 5 bases from V and 8 bases from J, with 19 bases in between. The CDR3 has 15 residues. The CDR3 sequence: CASSHKGRGRYEQFF. CDR3 nucleotide sequence: TGTGCCAGCAGCCACAAAGGCCGGGGGCGGTATGAGCAGTTCTTC.

The CDR3 nucleotides read TGCGCCAGCAGCCAAGAAAGGCACTACGAGCAGTACTTC. Translated: CASSQERHYEQYF. The chain couples TRBV4-1 to TRBJ2-7; D gene unclear. CDR3 size: 13 residues. CDR1 is MGHRA and CDR2 is YSYEKL in the germline V gene. V was clipped by 0 bases and J by 3 bases, with 6 bases between them.

V is TRBV30 and J is TRBJ1-5; 8 bases align to TRBD1. V dropped 0 bases and J dropped 2; count of bases not matched to a gene: 12. The CDR3 extends over 18 amino acids. Germline lookup yields CDR1 GTSNPN and CDR2 SVGIG (reference sequence). This CDR3 reads CAWSVLNPGQGRNQPQHF. CDR3 nucleotide sequence: TGTGCCTGGAGTGTACTCAATCCTGGACAGGGACGCAATCAGCCCCAGCATTTT.

This clone was seen more than once but under ten times. The chain recombines TRBV5-6 with TRBJ2-7; 7 bases fit TRBD1. Germline assignment: CDR1 SGHDT and CDR2 YYEEEE. The CDR3 is made up of 14 amino acids. Germline trimming cut 2 bases from V and 4 bases from J; bases unmatched to any gene: 6. The CDR3 region is CASSFTGDWYEQYF. The CDR3 DNA sequence: TGTGCCAGCAGCTTTACAGGGGATTGGTACGAGCAGTACTTC.

The chain couples TRBV10-3 to TRBJ1-2; D perhaps matches TRBD1 (5 bases). Germline CDR1 is ENHRY and CDR2 is SYGVKD. The CDR3 runs 14 residues. Trimming left V 0 bases short and J 4 bases short, with 9 bases between. In DNA, the CDR3 is TGTGCCATCAGTGAGTCCCCGGACACCTATGGCTACACCTTC. It specifies CAISESPDTYGYTF.

The V and J genes are TRBV6-1 and TRBJ1-2; the D gene is possibly TRBD1 (6 bases). The CDR3 extends over 14 amino acids. Trimming left V 1 base short and J 1 base short, with 7 bases between. The germline CDR1 and CDR2 sequences are MNHNS and SASEGT. The CDR3 reads CASSEGRGNYGYTF. CDR3 DNA sequence: TGTGCCAGCAGTGAAGGCAGGGGTAACTATGGCTACACCTTC.

This chain links TRBV25-1 with TRBJ2-2; D remains unclear. Germline CDR1 and CDR2: MGHDK and SYGVNS. This CDR3 spans 14 amino acids. The ends were cut back, 5 bases at V and 0 bases at J, with 7 bases in the middle. The CDR3 is CASSLTTNTGELFF. As DNA, the CDR3 is TGTGCCAGCAGTCTCACCACGAACACCGGGGAGCTGTTTTTT.

J is TRBJ2-7 and V is TRBV20-1; no definite D call. Germline loops: CDR1 DFQATT, CDR2 SNEGSKA (reference sequence). V lost 1 base, J lost 2 bases, and 3 bases lay in between. This CDR3 comprises 11 residues. The DNA of the CDR3 is TGCAGTGCTAGAGGAGCCTACGAGCAGTACTTC. Amino acids: CSARGAYEQYF.

This clone was detected only a few times. The rearrangement joins TRBV2 to TRBJ2-1; 10 bases agree with TRBD2. Germline V lookup: CDR1 SNHLY, CDR2 FYNNEI. This CDR3 is 15 amino acids long. J lost 7 bases, V lost 7 bases, and 10 bases had no gene match. CDR3 nucleotide sequence: TGTGCCAGCATTCTATACCTAGCGGGGGCTAATGAGCAGTTCTTC. This gives the protein CASILYLAGANEQFF.

The gene calls are TRBV6-5 and TRBJ2-7; D unclear. The CDR3 has 11 residues. V shed 6 bases and J shed 4 bases, with 7 bases lying between them. Germline loops: CDR1 MNHEY, CDR2 SVGAGI. CDR3 nucleotide sequence: TGTGCCAGCAGCCGAGAGTACGAGCAGTACTTC. Its translation is CASSREYEQYF.

This chain uses TRBV2 with TRBJ2-1, with 9 bases fitting TRBD2. V was clipped by 8 bases and J by 10 bases; unmatched bases: 9. From germline, CDR1 is SNHLY and CDR2 FYNNEI. There are 13 residues in the CDR3. CDR3 region: CASGGLAIGEQFF. The CDR3 coding sequence is TGTGCCAGCGGGGGACTAGCCATCGGGGAGCAGTTCTTC.